The entry below describes one T cell receptor (beta chain). This entry belongs to a study of blood T cell repertoires in COVID-19. Looking at the study overall: PBMCs, B-cell-depleted T cells, or T cells were the source of the cDNA or gDNA that made up the material.

Trimming stripped 4 bases from V and 4 bases from J, with 17 bases between. The germline V gene encodes CDR1 LGHDT and CDR2 YNNKEL (reference sequence). This CDR3 comprises 17 residues. Per the original methods: From reference gene primer amplification, estimates of nucleated cell counts were derived. Some clones are missing from TCRdb's copy, which holds only in-frame ones; the method was immunoSEQ multiplex PCR. V and J calls and clone size are copied from that table; D and trimming were computed from the DNA. The table records 150,000 to 200,000 clones, about 85% of them present only once. Seattle enrolled patients during active infection and tracked them longitudinally.

This sequence joins TRBV3-1 (or the pseudogene TRBV3-2) and TRBJ2-6; possible D gene TRBD2, 7 bases. The sequenced sample was peripheral blood. The origin of this receptor is a woman in her 70s with COVID-19, enrolled during active disease. CDR3 sequence: CASSPWRGPGGANVLTF. In DNA form, the CDR3 reads TGTGCCAGCAGCCCATGGCGGGGGCCGGGAGGGGCCAACGTCCTGACTTTC.